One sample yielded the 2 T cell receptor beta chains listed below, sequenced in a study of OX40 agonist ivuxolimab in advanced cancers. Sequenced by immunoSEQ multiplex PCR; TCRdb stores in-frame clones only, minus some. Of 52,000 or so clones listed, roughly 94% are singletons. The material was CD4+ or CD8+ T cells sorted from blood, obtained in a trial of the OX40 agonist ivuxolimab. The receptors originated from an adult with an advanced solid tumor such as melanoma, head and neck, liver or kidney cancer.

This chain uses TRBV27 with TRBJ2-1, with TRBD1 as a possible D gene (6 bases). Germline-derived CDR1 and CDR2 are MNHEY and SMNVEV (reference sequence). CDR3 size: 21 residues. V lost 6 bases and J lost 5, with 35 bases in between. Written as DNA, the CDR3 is TGTGCCAGCAGGATATCTCCCCCGGAACAGGGACCATTCGAATTCGACAATGAGCAGTTCTTC. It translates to CASRISPPEQGPFEFDNEQFF.

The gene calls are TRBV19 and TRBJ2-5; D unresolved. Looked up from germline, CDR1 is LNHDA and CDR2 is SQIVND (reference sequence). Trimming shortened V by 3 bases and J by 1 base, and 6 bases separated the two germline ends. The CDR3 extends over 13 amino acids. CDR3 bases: TGTGCCAGTAGTATGATTTCCCAAGAGACCCAGTACTTC. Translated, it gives CASSMISQETQYF.